This T cell receptor beta chain was sequenced for a study of T cell repertoires in cytomegalovirus infection. Study-level information: In public TCR beta signatures, there were indications of both CMV infection and matching HLA type. General study points: HLA-C-restricted CMV-specific TCR beta clonotypes were dominant in the ex vivo response. Using cumulative public TCR beta family frequency, the authors identified those who carried CMV together with the relevant HLA.

TCRdb reanalysed the reads using MiXCR and keeps one entry per CDR3 protein. The sample consists of about 190,000 distinct CDR3 sequences, roughly 28% of them appearing once. This clonotype was observed many times. Its antigen remains unknown. Between the trimmed V and J ends, which lost 5 bases and 5 bases, there was a span of 15 bases. The CDR3 totals 14 residues. Sequenced: PBMCs. V gene TRBV12-3 or TRBV12-4 combines with J gene TRBJ1-1; a weak D match, TRBD1 (5 bases). This sequence originates from a human donor in good health (CMV status not recorded). Some clones in this sample may be carry-over from other donors' samples. CDR3 in amino acids: CASSRAGGGTEAFF. CDR3 DNA: TGTGCCAGCAGTCGGGCCGGGGGTGGAACTGAAGCTTTCTTT.